This T cell receptor beta chain is from a study of OX40 agonist ivuxolimab in advanced cancers. Germline values: CDR1 SEHNR, CDR2 FQNEAQ (reference sequence). The CDR3 has 15 residues. Unmatched junction bases numbered 9, after V lost 5 bases and J lost 3 bases. Produced via immunoSEQ multiplex PCR; TCRdb's table is partial and in-frame only. The table includes under 60,000 clones, about 90% detected once. The sample consisted of CD4+ or CD8+ T cells sorted from blood, taken in a trial of the OX40 agonist ivuxolimab. The chain couples TRBV7-9 to TRBJ2-7; TRBD2 agrees at 8 bases. The receptor was isolated from an adult with an advanced solid tumor such as melanoma, head and neck, liver or kidney cancer. This CDR3 reads CASSPPGGESYEQYF. The CDR3 DNA follows: TGTGCCAGCAGCCCACCGGGGGGGGAGAGCTACGAGCAGTACTTC.